This T cell receptor (beta chain) was observed in a study of regulatory T cells in long-lasting Graves disease. Whole-study results and caveats: Persistent disease showed a preference for TRBV28, TRBJ1-2 and TRBJ2-5.

V was pared by 10 bases and J by 6 bases, with 17 bases of the junction left unmatched. The CDR3 has 16 amino acids. Arm-PCR with iRepertoire HTBI primers amplified the CDR3 regions for these TCR beta libraries. Under the authors' procedure: Throughout the samples, researchers identified 50 to 75 TRBV and some 14 TRBJ segments. TCRdb reprocessed the multiplex PCR reads with MiXCR, giving one entry per CDR3 protein. TCRdb's processing, not the authors', yielded these V and J calls. This sample has roughly 220,000 distinct CDR3 sequences, with 18% found just once. The time point denotes: newly diagnosed GD, antithyroid drugs for less than 3 months. Extracted RNA from PBMCs served as the source of the TCR library. Criteria from the American Thyroid Association guidelines were applied to diagnose Graves' disease. Patients came from an endocrinology department in Xi'an, China. This clonotype was recorded many times. What it binds is unknown.

This specimen was peripheral blood mononuclear cells (PBMCs), taken at new diagnosis, from a patient treated with antithyroid drugs. The sequence was obtained from a female donor with Graves disease. The chain couples TRBV12-3 or TRBV12-4 to TRBJ2-1; 8 bases agree with TRBD2. Written as DNA, the CDR3 is TGTGCCACCCTGACTAGGGGTAGCGGGACCGCCAATGAGCAGTTCTTC. Translation: CATLTRGSGTANEQFF.